Listed below are T cell receptor beta chains from one sample, sequenced in a study of T cell responses to AZD1222 COVID-19 vaccine. Generated by immunoSEQ multiplex PCR, the TCRdb table keeps only in-frame clones and is missing some. The table includes over 110,000 clones, about nine tenths detected once. Sequences were derived from peripheral blood, sampled on day 0 of AZD1222 vaccination. Receptors originate from an adult in good health. Each CDR3 is given with its conserved first and last residue. D genes are given only for firm matches. Size is omitted from some rows. Given values are once, few, many or a class for expanded clones.

CDR3nt | CDR3aa | d_gene | j_gene | v_gene | abundance
TGTGCCAGCAGCCAAGTGGCGGAGACCCAGTACTTC | CASSQVAETQYF | . | TRBJ2-5 | TRBV14 | .
TGTGCCAGCTCACCAGGGCTAGCCCCCACCGGGGAGCTGTTTTTT | CASSPGLAPTGELFF | . | TRBJ2-2 | TRBV18 | .
TGTGCCAGCAGTCCGTATGGTCCAGGGAATATGCACTACGAGCAGTACTTC | CASSPYGPGNMHYEQYF | . | TRBJ2-7 | TRBV27 | .
TGTGCCAGCAGCTCACAGGGAGTGGGGTGGGATACGCAGTATTTT | CASSSQGVGWDTQYF | . | TRBJ2-3 | TRBV9 | .
TGTGCCATCTCTTCAGCCGGGACAGGGAATAAAAACATTCAGTACTTC | CAISSAGTGNKNIQYF | TRBD1 | TRBJ2-4 | TRBV10-3 | .
TGCGCCAGCAGCCCAGACAGGGGGAATCTAAACGAGCAGTACTTC | CASSPDRGNLNEQYF | TRBD1 | TRBJ2-7 | TRBV5-1 | .
TGTGCCAGCACTCTGACAGGGACGGTCGGCTACACCTTC | CASTLTGTVGYTF | TRBD1 | TRBJ1-2 | TRBV2 | .
TGCGCCAGCAGCCGCTGGGACGGAAACGAAAAACTGTTTTTT | CASSRWDGNEKLFF | . | TRBJ1-4 | TRBV5-1 | few
TGTGCCAGCAGCCCCATACCCGGTTCAAGGGAGACCCAGTACTTC | CASSPIPGSRETQYF | . | TRBJ2-5 | TRBV5-4 | .
TGCAGTGCCAGGGGTAATGAAAAACTGTTTTTT | CSARGNEKLFF | . | TRBJ1-4 | TRBV20-1 | .
TGTGCCAGCAGCTTCGGCAGGGGCAACACCATATATTTT | CASSFGRGNTIYF | . | TRBJ1-3 | TRBV11-2 | .
TGTGCCAGTAGTTCGAAGAAGATCTTACAGGGTTTGGGGCCGAAAGACTACAATGAGCAGTTCTTC | CASSSKKILQGLGPKDYNEQFF | . | TRBJ2-1 | TRBV19 | .
TGTGCCAGCTCACCTCCACACAGGGCGAATTCACCCCTCCACTTT | CASSPPHRANSPLHF | . | TRBJ1-6 | TRBV18 | .
TGCGCCAGCAGCTTAGGCGGGAGGGCCTACAATGAGCAGTTCTTC | CASSLGGRAYNEQFF | TRBD2 | TRBJ2-1 | TRBV5-1 | .
TGTGCCAGCAGCTTCGACTGGGGAGACGAAAAACTGTTTTTT | CASSFDWGDEKLFF | . | TRBJ1-4 | TRBV7-2 | .
TGTGCCAGCCATGGTCGGGGCCACAATGAGCAGTTCTTC | CASHGRGHNEQFF | . | TRBJ2-1 | TRBV28 | .
TGTGCCAGCAGCTTAGGGGACAGCGGGGACTATGGCTACACCTTC | CASSLGDSGDYGYTF | TRBD1 | TRBJ1-2 | TRBV7-8 | .
TGTGCCAGCAGCCAAGGACTGTCCCGGGACGAGCAGTACTTC | CASSQGLSRDEQYF | . | TRBJ2-7 | TRBV6-1 | .
TGTGCCAGCAGTTGGTTCGGCGCCCGGGGGGAAGCTTTCTTT | CASSWFGARGEAFF | . | TRBJ1-1 | TRBV28 | .
TGTGCCAGCAGCCCTCGACAGGGGCTGATCTCTGGGGCCAACGTCCTGACTTTC | CASSPRQGLISGANVLTF | TRBD1 | TRBJ2-6 | TRBV11-2 | .
TGTGCCAGCAGTAAACTAGCGCAGTCCTACAATGAGCAGTTCTTC | CASSKLAQSYNEQFF | TRBD2 | TRBJ2-1 | TRBV6-5 | .
TGTGCCGCAACCCCCCCGGAAGACGACAGCTACAATCAGCCCCAGCATTTT | CAATPPEDDSYNQPQHF | . | TRBJ1-5 | TRBV25-1 | .
TGTGCCAGCCGAAGACTAGCGGGTCCCTACGAGCAGTACTTC | CASRRLAGPYEQYF | TRBD2 | TRBJ2-7 | TRBV19 | .
TGCGCCAGCAGCTTGGGGGACAGGGCAGCCCCCTACGAGCAGTACTTC | CASSLGDRAAPYEQYF | TRBD1 | TRBJ2-7 | TRBV5-1 | .
TGTGCCAGCAGTTTTCGGGACAGGGGCTACGAGCAGTACTTC | CASSFRDRGYEQYF | TRBD1 | TRBJ2-7 | TRBV28 | .
TGCGCCAGCAGCTTGGTAACAGGGTACACCGGGGAGCTGTTTTTT | CASSLVTGYTGELFF | . | TRBJ2-2 | TRBV5-1 | .
TGTGCCAGTAGTATTCAAGAAATCTCTGGAAACACCATATATTTT | CASSIQEISGNTIYF | . | TRBJ1-3 | TRBV19 | few
TGTGCCAGCAGTGAATGGGGTAGCACAGATACGCAGTATTTT | CASSEWGSTDTQYF | . | TRBJ2-3 | TRBV6-1 | .
TGCAGTGTTTGGGGTGTGAACACCGGGGAGCTGTTTTTT | CSVWGVNTGELFF | . | TRBJ2-2 | TRBV29-1 | .
TGTGCCAGCAGTAAAACCGGGACAGGGGGCTCCCAGAATGGCTACACCTTC | CASSKTGTGGSQNGYTF | TRBD1 | TRBJ1-2 | TRBV6-2/TRBV6-3 | .